One sample yielded the 2 T cell receptor beta chains listed below, sequenced in a study of cytomegalovirus exposure and HLA in healthy donors. The primer mix had 60 Vbeta and 13 Jbeta primers. Repertoires were generated with immunoSEQ multiplex PCR, while TCRdb's copy carries only in-frame clones and drops some. The data hold some 150,000 clones, with 72% observed a single time. The sample comprised PBMCs. These receptors were collected from a man aged 45-65 years in good health and CMV-seropositive.

The V call is TRBV19, the J call TRBJ2-3, with D maybe TRBD2 (5 bases). Germline lookup yields CDR1 LNHDA and CDR2 SQIVND (reference sequence). CDR3 length equals 15 residues. Deletions cut 2 bases from V and 2 bases from J, with 11 bases between. CDR3: CASSILPGVTDTQYF. CDR3 bases: TGTGCCAGTAGTATACTCCCCGGGGTCACAGATACGCAGTATTTT.

This rearrangement joins TRBV7-6 to TRBJ2-7; TRBD1 matches 8 bases. This CDR3 comprises 13 residues. The germline gives CDR1 SGHVS, CDR2 FNYEAQ. Trimming took 5 bases from V and 3 from J; bases not matched to a gene: 3. The CDR3 DNA reads as TGTGCCAGCAGCAGGGGACAGGTCTACGAGCAGTACTTC. This encodes CASSRGQVYEQYF.